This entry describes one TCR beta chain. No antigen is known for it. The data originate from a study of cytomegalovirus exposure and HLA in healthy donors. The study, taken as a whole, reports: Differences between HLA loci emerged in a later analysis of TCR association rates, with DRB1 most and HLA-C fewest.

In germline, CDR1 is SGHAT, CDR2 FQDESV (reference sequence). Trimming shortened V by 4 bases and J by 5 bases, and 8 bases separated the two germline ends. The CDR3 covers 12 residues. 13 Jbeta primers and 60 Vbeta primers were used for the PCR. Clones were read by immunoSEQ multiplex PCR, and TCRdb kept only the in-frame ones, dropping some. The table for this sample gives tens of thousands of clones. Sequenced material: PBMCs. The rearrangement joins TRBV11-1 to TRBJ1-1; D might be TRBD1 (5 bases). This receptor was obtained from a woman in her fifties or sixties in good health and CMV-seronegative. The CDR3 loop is CASSSGGTEAFF. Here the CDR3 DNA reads TGTGCCAGCAGCTCTGGGGGGACTGAAGCTTTCTTT.